This T cell receptor beta chain was identified during a study of T cells in Graves' hyperthyroidism and ophthalmopathy. Study in general: Peripheral blood specimens were obtained at initial diagnosis, prior to any treatment.

CDR1 and CDR2 from the germline V gene are MNHNS and SASEGT. This CDR3 contains 14 residues. The J segment lost 3 bases and the V segment lost 7 bases, leaving 5 bases of the junction unmatched. Lactation, pregnancy, other autoimmune disease or uncontrolled infection excluded patients. General study findings and limits: Most thyroid-expanded clonotypes above 0.001 were also found in blood.

RNA transcripts gave rise to amplified TCR beta CDR3 regions. First-round RT-PCR with HTBI primers amplified the TCR CDR3 region. MiXCR, run by TCRdb on the multiplex PCR reads, gives a single entry per CDR3 protein. The table records fewer than 450,000 distinct CDR3 sequences, around 15% of them present only once. This clonotype has at least ten counts. Its antigen is not known. Sequencing was done on a sample of blood. V usage is TRBV6-1 and J usage is TRBJ2-7; 11 bases fit TRBD1. This clonotype originated in a woman in her sixties with Graves' ophthalmopathy. The CDR3 DNA is TGTGCCAGCACGTGGGGACAGGGGGGCTACGAGCAGTACTTC. Translation gives CASTWGQGGYEQYF.